The entry below gives a single T cell receptor (beta chain) sequence along with its context. What it recognizes is unknown. The data derive from a study of STAT5B mutations in CD4+ large granular lymphocyte leukemia. Sequencing used immunoSEQ multiplex PCR; TCRdb keeps in-frame clones, though not all of them. The sample holds tens of thousands of clones, approximately 84% seen once. Study observations and caveats: Patient CD4-sorted repertoires stayed more clonal than healthy ones after leukemic-clone removal.

CDR3 size: 12 residues. Germline V CDR1 and CDR2: SEHNR, FQNEAQ (reference sequence). Between the trimmed V and J ends, which lost 7 bases and 4 bases, there was a span of 9 bases. This chain uses TRBV7-9 with TRBJ2-3; no clear D gene. The TCR sequence derives from a human donor in good health. The specimen was CD4+ T cells from blood buffy coats. CDR3 sequence reads: CASTTESDTQYF. In DNA form, the CDR3 reads TGTGCCAGCACCACGGAATCAGATACGCAGTATTTT.